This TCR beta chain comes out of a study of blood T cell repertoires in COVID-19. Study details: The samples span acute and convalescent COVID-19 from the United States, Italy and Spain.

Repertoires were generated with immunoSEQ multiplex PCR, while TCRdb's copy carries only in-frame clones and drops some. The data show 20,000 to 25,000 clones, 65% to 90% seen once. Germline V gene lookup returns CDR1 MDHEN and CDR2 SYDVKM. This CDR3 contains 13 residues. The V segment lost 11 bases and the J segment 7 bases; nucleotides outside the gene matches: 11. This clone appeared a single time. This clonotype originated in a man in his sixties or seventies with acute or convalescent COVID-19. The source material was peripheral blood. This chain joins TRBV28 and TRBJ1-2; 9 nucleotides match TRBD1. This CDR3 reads CAGKQGARSGYTF. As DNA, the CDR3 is TGTGCCGGGAAACAGGGGGCGCGAAGTGGCTACACCTTC.